Sequencing of this T cell receptor beta chain was carried out in a study of shared clonotypes between healthy human individuals. Findings and caveats of the study: As a rule, naive subsets had a larger estimated richness than memory subsets. All-four-donor shared clonotypes had higher generation probabilities than non-shared clonotypes did.

This table comes from immunoSEQ multiplex PCR, and its TCRdb copy is limited to in-frame clones, with some not included. The sample shows under 700,000 clones, approximately 95% of them seen only once. Cells designated naive CD8 were CD45RO-negative and were positively selected for CCR7, with terminally differentiated effector memory CD45RA+ cells excluded. A word on this clone: Its antigen remains unidentified.

With 7 bases removed from V and 10 bases from J, the gap between germline ends came to 14 bases. Germline CDR1 SNHLY, CDR2 FYNNEI. CDR3 size: 12 residues. The rearrangement links TRBV2 to TRBJ2-1; possibly TRBD2 for D (5 bases). This clonotype originated in a woman aged 30 to 39 in good health. The sequenced sample was naive CD8+ T cells sorted from blood. This CDR3 reads CASTLGGPEQFF. As DNA, the CDR3 is TGTGCCAGCACCCTGGGCGGGCCCGAGCAGTTCTTC. Using reference TRBV2 and TRBJ2-1 for the parts outside the CDR3, the full variable domain is EPEVTQTPSHQVTQMGQEVILRCVPISNHLYFYWYRQILGQKVEFLVSFYNNEISEKSEIFDDQFSVERPDGSNFTLKIRSTKLEDSAMYFCASTLGGPEQFFGPGTRLTVL.